The clone carrying this T cell receptor (beta chain) occurred a few times. Generated by immunoSEQ multiplex PCR, the TCRdb table keeps only in-frame clones and is missing some. The sample has hundreds of thousands of clones; more than 65% are singletons. The CDR3 is made up of 13 amino acids. Germline V gene data show CDR1 as SNHLY and CDR2 as FYNNEI. J was trimmed by 9 bases and V by 6 bases; bases with no gene match: 4. This sample stems from a study of control samples from healthy donors and cancer patients. This receptor was taken from a woman in her fifties or sixties with lung cancer. The sample consisted of PBMCs. The chain joins TRBV2 to TRBJ2-7; 14 positions agree with TRBD2. The CDR3 reads CASRGLAGEGQYF. The CDR3 DNA reads as TGTGCCAGCAGGGGACTAGCGGGAGAGGGGCAGTACTTC.